The T cell receptor (beta chain) under discussion was sequenced for a study of cytomegalovirus exposure and HLA in healthy donors. J gave up 3 bases and V 2 bases, and 9 bases lay outside the gene matches. Germline V gene sequence: CDR1 SGHTA, CDR2 FQGNSA. CDR3 length: 16 amino acids. This clone showed up just a few times. The PCR used 60 Vbeta and 13 Jbeta primers. Some clones are missing from TCRdb's copy, which holds only in-frame ones; the method was immunoSEQ multiplex PCR. The sample lists about 170,000 clones, around 74% occurring once. This rearrangement joins TRBV7-2 to TRBJ2-7; 8 nucleotides match TRBD1. Sequenced: PBMCs. This receptor was identified in a female donor in good health and CMV-seronegative. This chain's CDR3 is CASSLQGANYYYEQYF. CDR3 bases: TGTGCCAGCAGCTTACAGGGGGCGAACTACTACTACGAGCAGTACTTC.